The T cell receptor beta chain described here comes from a study of blood T cell repertoires in COVID-19. As for the study in general: Donors in the United States, Italy and Spain gave samples during acute or convalescent COVID-19. PBMCs, B-cell-depleted T cells, or T cells were the source of the cDNA or gDNA that made up the material.

Authors' methods: The authors estimated nucleated cell counts from reference gene primer amplification. The repertoire was sequenced with immunoSEQ multiplex PCR; TCRdb's copy has only in-frame clones and lacks some. V and J calls and clone size are those listed in that table; D and trimming were worked out from the DNA. The sample holds nearly 350,000 clones, about 87% seen once. Germline-derived CDR1 and CDR2 are LGHDT and YNNKEL (reference sequence). The CDR3 covers 16 residues. V lost 4 bases to trimming and J lost 0 bases, with 10 bases between them. Patients in Seattle were enrolled during active infection, then followed longitudinally.

V usage is TRBV3-1 (or the pseudogene TRBV3-2) and J usage is TRBJ1-6; no clear D. Material for sequencing was peripheral blood. The sequence was obtained from a woman aged 45-59 years with COVID-19, enrolled during active disease. CDR3 DNA: TGTGCCAGCAGCCGTACGGGGAGCTCCTATAATTCACCCCTCCACTTT. Translating gives CASSRTGSSYNSPLHF.